The entry below describes one T cell receptor (beta chain). Antigen specificity is unknown. CD8+ and CD4+ T cells were negatively isolated; TEMRA cells were FACS-enriched. RNA in amounts of roughly 0.5 to 1 ug was reverse transcribed with random hexamers. Amplification of TCR beta CDR3 was carried out by immunoSEQ multiplex PCR, which covered 54 Vbeta and 13 Jbeta segments. TCRdb reanalysed the immunoSEQ multiplex PCR reads using MiXCR and keeps one entry per CDR3 protein. In the table there are some 97,000 distinct CDR3 sequences, 95% of which are singletons. This sample is part of a study of CD8 T cells in Susac syndrome. General observations from the study: The total CD8+ repertoires contained about 15 Susac-specific public clones, and the CD8+ TEMRA repertoires contained about five.

The sample taken for sequencing was CD8+ T cells from PBMCs. The clonotype was recovered from a human donor with Susac syndrome.

The DNA of the CDR3 is TGTGCCAGCAGCGAGGGACTAGCCGGGGAGACCCAGTACTTC. It translates to CASSEGLAGETQYF. The chain couples TRBV9 to TRBJ2-5, with 9 bases fitting TRBD2. This CDR3 has 14 residues. Germline loops: CDR1 SGDLS, CDR2 YYNGEE. The V gene end was trimmed by 3 bases and the J gene end by 5 bases; junction bases not matched to a gene: 5.